The 18 T cell receptor beta chains in this list originate from one sample, sequenced in a study of T cells in Graves' hyperthyroidism and ophthalmopathy. Amplification of TCR beta CDR3 regions used RNA as the template. During a first-round RT-PCR of the TCR CDR3, the HTBI primer set was used. TCRdb itself ran the multiplex PCR reads through MiXCR, one entry per CDR3 protein. The top ten clones hold around 67% of a sample with 300,000 to 450,000 distinct CDR3 sequences, around 25% of them seen once. The source material was blood. The receptor set was obtained from a man in his forties or fifties with Graves' hyperthyroidism.

This clonotype was observed many times. This chain links TRBV6-1 with TRBJ1-1; D uncertain. Germline CDR1 reads MNHNS; CDR2 reads SASEGT. The V end lost 4 bases, the J end lost 3 bases, and 9 bases lay between the germline ends. This CDR3 has 13 residues. CDR3 DNA sequence: TGTGCCAGCAGTGCGCAGCCGGACACTGAAGCTTTCTTT. This gives the protein CASSAQPDTEAFF.

V gene TRBV9 combines with J gene TRBJ2-7, with D unresolved. The CDR3 has 15 amino acids. V was shortened by 0 bases and J by 0 bases, with 10 bases between the two germline ends. Germline CDR1 is SGDLS and CDR2 is YYNGEE. This chain's CDR3 is CASSVGVYSSYEQYF. The CDR3 DNA is TGTGCCAGCAGCGTAGGGGTGTACAGCTCCTACGAGCAGTACTTC.

This clonotype was detected a few times. The genes are TRBV2 and TRBJ2-4; 10 bases are shared with TRBD2. The CDR3 totals 11 residues. The V segment lost 5 bases and the J segment 16 bases; nucleotides outside the gene matches: 5. From germline, CDR1 is SNHLY and CDR2 FYNNEI. The CDR3 region has the DNA TGTGCCAGCAGTCCAGGACTAGCGGACTACTTC. Protein: CASSPGLADYF.

This clonotype has ten or more counts. The gene calls are TRBV2 and TRBJ1-5; D is possibly TRBD1 (6 bases). This CDR3 region has 15 residues. Germline loops: CDR1 SNHLY, CDR2 FYNNEI. The V gene lost 5 bases and the J gene lost 7 bases, with 18 bases spanning the gap. The CDR3: CASSQDGQRGQPQHF. The CDR3 DNA sequence: TGTGCCAGCAGTCAGGACGGACAGCGCGGGCAGCCCCAGCATTTT. The variable domain in full, completed from reference TRBV2 and TRBJ1-5, reads EPEVTQTPSHQVTQMGQEVILRCVPISNHLYFYWYRQILGQKVEFLVSFYNNEISEKSEIFDDQFSVERPDGSNFTLKIRSTKLEDSAMYFCASSQDGQRGQPQHFGDGTRLSIL.

This clonotype was detected many times. The genes are TRBV6-6 and TRBJ2-7, with D perhaps TRBD2 (6 bases). Trimming left V 0 bases short and J 7 bases short, with 19 bases between. The CDR3 is made up of 16 amino acids. The germline CDR1 and CDR2 sequences are MNHNY and SVGAGI (reference sequence). The CDR3 bases are TGTGCCAGCAGTTACTCGACGGCAGGACTAAATGCTGAGCAGTACTTC. Translating it yields CASSYSTAGLNAEQYF.

V gene TRBV5-1 combines with J gene TRBJ1-1; TRBD1 aligns across 7 bases. Per the germline V gene, CDR1 is SGHRS and CDR2 is YFSETQ. This CDR3 is 15 amino acids long. J gave up 1 base and V 3 bases, and 6 bases lay outside the gene matches. CDR3 nucleotide sequence: TGCGCCAGCAGCTCCCGGGGACAGCAGAACACTGAAGCTTTCTTT. Amino acids: CASSSRGQQNTEAFF.

This clonotype was detected only a few times. The V and J genes are TRBV29-1 and TRBJ1-2; no reliable D call. The CDR3 is 11 residues long. The V and J ends lost 1 base and 8 bases respectively, with 8 bases between them. CDR1 SQVTM and CDR2 ANQGSEA come from the germline V gene. DNA for the CDR3: TGCAGCGTTGAAGGGCGGCGCGGCTACACCTTC. Translation: CSVEGRRGYTF.

Worth noting for this clonotype: A much larger clone differs by one base, so this may be a read error. V usage is TRBV7-9 and J usage is TRBJ2-4; D is ambiguous. The end of the DNA is better explained by TRBJ2-1, so the J call may be wrong. Per germline, CDR1 SEHNR and CDR2 FQNEAQ (reference sequence). CDR3 length equals 15 residues. The DNA of the CDR3 is TGTGCCAGCAGTGGACCTGGGGATGCCAAAAACATTCAGTTCTTC. It specifies CASSGPGDAKNIQFF.

V usage is TRBV2 and J usage is TRBJ1-2, with a tentative D call TRBD1 (5 bases). Germline-derived CDR1 and CDR2 are SNHLY and FYNNEI. Trimming took 5 bases from V and 5 from J, leaving 18 bases between them. This CDR3 has 15 residues. The CDR3 loop is CASSPQATGRYGYTF. DNA of the CDR3: TGTGCCAGCAGTCCCCAAGCTACAGGAAGATATGGCTACACCTTC. The full variable domain, with the rest looked up from reference TRBV2 and TRBJ1-2, is EPEVTQTPSHQVTQMGQEVILRCVPISNHLYFYWYRQILGQKVEFLVSFYNNEISEKSEIFDDQFSVERPDGSNFTLKIRSTKLEDSAMYFCASSPQATGRYGYTFGSGTRLTVV.

This clonotype was recorded many times. The chain joins TRBV3-1 to TRBJ1-1; unclear D gene. Per the germline V gene, CDR1 is LGHDT and CDR2 is YNNKEL (reference sequence). V was cut by 3 bases and J by 7 bases, with 9 bases left in between. The CDR3 covers 12 residues. CDR3 DNA sequence: TGTGCCAGCAGCCATTTGGGAAGTGAAGCTTTCTTT. It translates to CASSHLGSEAFF.

This clonotype was counted at least ten times. The rearrangement joins TRBV11-3 to TRBJ2-5; either TRBD1 or TRBD2 may fit D (5 bases each). V was shortened by 4 bases and J by 7 bases, with 16 bases between the two germline ends. The CDR3 length is 14 residues. Germline V CDR1 and CDR2: SGHNT, YENEEA. CDR3 amino acids: CASSSTEAGATQYF. CDR3 DNA sequence: TGTGCCAGCAGCTCGACGGAGGCCGGGGCGACCCAGTACTTC.

This clonotype was seen at least ten times. The chain is built from TRBV3-1 and TRBJ2-3; D not certain. CDR1 and CDR2 (germline): LGHDT, YNNKEL (reference sequence). The germline V and J ends were trimmed by 1 base and 2 bases, with 7 bases remaining between them. There are 14 residues in the CDR3. As DNA, the CDR3 is TGTGCCAGCAGCCAAGCCCCTTCCACAGATACGCAGTATTTT. It specifies CASSQAPSTDTQYF.

The table lists this clonotype with many counts. A junction boundary mismatches the germline segment, possibly from a read error. This chain connects TRBV5-1 to TRBJ2-1; D is uncertain. This CDR3 region has 12 residues. Germline CDR1 and CDR2: SGHRS and YFSETQ. As DNA, the CDR3 is TGTGCCAGCAGTTTGGACTACAATGAGCAGTTCTTC. As protein: CASSLDYNEQFF.

The chain recombines TRBV12-3 or TRBV12-4 with TRBJ2-1, with D hard to call. This CDR3 contains 15 residues. V was pared by 2 bases and J by 0 bases, with 8 bases between. CDR3 nucleotides: TGTGCCAGCAGTTTAACCGGGCGCTCCTACAATGAGCAGTTCTTC. As protein: CASSLTGRSYNEQFF.

This clonotype came up a few times. The chain couples TRBV27 to TRBJ2-5, with D tentatively TRBD1 (5 bases). V shed 3 bases and J shed 2 bases, with 13 bases lying between them. The CDR3 spans 15 residues. From germline, CDR1 is MNHEY and CDR2 SMNVEV (reference sequence). The CDR3 is CASSLGPHRQETQYF. CDR3 in DNA: TGTGCCAGCAGTTTGGGGCCCCATCGACAAGAGACCCAGTACTTC.

The rearrangement uses TRBV4-1 and TRBJ1-5; D is ambiguous. The CDR3 has 15 residues. V was shortened by 0 bases and J by 4 bases, with 10 bases between the two germline ends. Germline CDR1 MGHRA, CDR2 YSYEKL. The CDR3, as DNA: TGCGCCAGCAGCCAAGACTTCGGCAGGAATCAGCCCCAGCATTTT. This codes for CASSQDFGRNQPQHF.

The genes are TRBV10-3 and TRBJ2-1; 9 bases align to TRBD2. Germline CDR1 ENHRY, CDR2 SYGVKD. V lost 4 bases to trimming and J lost 9 bases; unmatched junction nucleotides: 7. This CDR3 is 14 amino acids long. The CDR3 DNA reads TGTGCCATCAGTGGCAGCGGGGGGCAGGTTGAGCAGTTCTTC. This translates into CAISGSGGQVEQFF.

This chain uses TRBV6-2 or TRBV6-3 with TRBJ2-1; 9 bases are a match to TRBD1. V was pared by 2 bases and J by 7 bases, with 9 bases of the junction left unmatched. The CDR3 runs 16 residues. Germline V gene lookup returns CDR1 MNHEY and CDR2 SVGEGT. The CDR3 coding sequence is TGTGCCAGCAGTTACCCTTCCGGGACAGGGATAAATGAGCAGTTCTTC. Its protein product is CASSYPSGTGINEQFF.